A selection of T cell receptor beta chains follows, all from one sample in a study of blood T cells in healthy people across ages. MiXCR, applied by TCRdb to the 5' RACE reads, yields one record per CDR3 protein. This table has some 930,000 distinct CDR3 sequences, under 35% appearing once. In addition, the sample was reused for a study of T cells of mothers and their children.

Specimen: blood. These receptor sequences come from a middle-aged woman in good health. Each CDR3 is given with its conserved first and last residue. A D gene is named only where the DNA matches it firmly. A row's size may be missing; if present it is once, few, many or a size class.

NA	TRBV6-1	TRBD1	TRBJ1-4	TGTGCCAGCAGTGAAACGGGGACAGTCTACAATGAAAAACTGTTTTTT	CASSETGTVYNEKLFF
many	TRBV6-2/TRBV6-3	TRBD2	TRBJ2-5	TGTGCCAGCAGTTACGGCAGGCGGGGGTTCGGGCAAGAGACCCAGTACTTC	CASSYGRRGFGQETQYF
NA	TRBV7-9	TRBD1	TRBJ2-7	TGTGCCAGCAGCTGGAGCAAGAGACAGGGGACGAAAGTAGACGAGCAGTACTTC	CASSWSKRQGTKVDEQYF
many	TRBV9	NA	TRBJ2-6	TGTGCCAGCAGCGTAGCTGGGGCCAACGTCCTGACTTTC	CASSVAGANVLTF
few	TRBV20-1	NA	TRBJ2-5	TGCAGTGCTCGAAGAAGGGGAGGCAATGAGCAGTACTTC	CSARRRGGNEQYF
few	TRBV12-3/TRBV12-4	NA	TRBJ2-7	TGTGCCAGCAGTTTAGATGGGCGCGGGAACGAGCAGTACTTC	CASSLDGRGNEQYF
many	TRBV6-1	NA	TRBJ2-1	TGTGCCAGCACCTCTGTACGGTCCAATGAGCAGTTCTTC	CASTSVRSNEQFF
NA	TRBV5-1	NA	TRBJ1-1	TGCGCCAGCAGCGTTTGGGGTAGGGGCACTGAAGCTTTCTTT	CASSVWGRGTEAFF
NA	TRBV12-3/TRBV12-4	NA	TRBJ2-1	TGTGCCAGCAGCTACGACAATAAGCAGTTCTTC	CASSYDNKQFF
NA	TRBV5-1	TRBD1	TRBJ2-7	TGCGCCAGCGGCGAGACAGGGGGTACGTACGAGCAGTACTTC	CASGETGGTYEQYF
many	TRBV27	NA	TRBJ2-3	TGTGCCAGCCGGGACTTATACACAGATACGCAGTATTTT	CASRDLYTDTQYF
many	TRBV5-1	TRBD2	TRBJ2-7	TGCGCCAGCAGCCGGACTAGCGGCGGGTCGGTGTACGAGCAGTACTTC	CASSRTSGGSVYEQYF
few	TRBV2	NA	TRBJ1-6	TGTGCCAGCAGTGAAGTTGGTAGGACAGCTAATTCACCCCTCCACTTT	CASSEVGRTANSPLHF
many	TRBV5-1	NA	TRBJ2-1	TGCGCCAGCAGCTTGGAGCGGGTTAGCTCCTACAATGAGCAGTTCTTC	CASSLERVSSYNEQFF
once	TRBV6-5	NA	TRBJ2-3	TGTGCCAGCACCACACACCGGGGCTCCACAGATACGCAGTATTTT	CASTTHRGSTDTQYF
many	TRBV20-1	NA	TRBJ1-1	TGCAGTGCAACCGGGACTGAAGCTTTCTTT	CSATGTEAFF
many	TRBV7-2	NA	TRBJ2-6	TGTGCCAGCAGCCTAAAACAGGGCTCTGGGGCCAACGTCCTGACTTTC	CASSLKQGSGANVLTF
NA	TRBV15	NA	TRBJ1-5	TGTGCCACCAGCAGAGGTACGCGGGGAGATCAGCCCCAGCATTTT	CATSRGTRGDQPQHF
NA	TRBV7-2	TRBD2	TRBJ2-3	TGTGCCAGCAGCTTACTTACTAGCGGGGGGGGTACAGATACGCAGTATTTT	CASSLLTSGGGTDTQYF
many	TRBV20-1	TRBD1	TRBJ2-1	TGCAGTGCTGACAGGGGTTACAATGAGCAGTTCTTC	CSADRGYNEQFF
NA	TRBV28	TRBD1	TRBJ1-5	TGTGCCAGCAGCTCGAAGGGGGCTCGGCAGCCCCAGCATTTT	CASSSKGARQPQHF
NA	TRBV6-6	NA	TRBJ2-4	TGTGCCAGCCGTACGTCGGGGGACATTCAGTACTTC	CASRTSGDIQYF
NA	TRBV12-3/TRBV12-4	NA	TRBJ1-1	TGTGCCAGCAGGCACAGGGAAACTAACACTGAAGCTTTCTTT	CASRHRETNTEAFF
NA	TRBV19	TRBD2	TRBJ2-3	TGTGCCAGTAGTCTCACTAGCGGGGGACTCACAGATACGCAGTATTTT	CASSLTSGGLTDTQYF
many	TRBV20-1	NA	TRBJ1-6	TGCAGTGCGTCTATGGGGGCCTATAATTCACCCCTCCACTTT	CSASMGAYNSPLHF
many	TRBV5-1	NA	TRBJ2-2	TGCGCCAGCAGCTTGGAAGGCTCTTTCGGGGAGCTGTTTTTT	CASSLEGSFGELFF
NA	TRBV28	NA	TRBJ2-1	TGTGCCAGCAGACAGGGAAGGAATGAGCAGTTCTTC	CASRQGRNEQFF
few	TRBV15	NA	TRBJ2-5	TGTGCCACCAGCAGAGATAGGGTATCCCCTGAAGAGACCCAGTACTTC	CATSRDRVSPEETQYF
NA	TRBV30	TRBD1	TRBJ2-4	TGTGCCTGGGAACAGGGGGAAGACATTCAGTACTTC	CAWEQGEDIQYF
NA	TRBV4-3	NA	TRBJ2-3	TGCGCCAGCAGCCAGGCAGGGTCACCTAGCACAGATACGCAGTATTTT	CASSQAGSPSTDTQYF
few	TRBV7-3	TRBD1	TRBJ2-2	TGTGCCAGCAGTTTTAGGGGGACAGCGAACACCGGGGAGCTGTTTTTT	CASSFRGTANTGELFF
once	TRBV2	TRBD2	TRBJ2-7	TGTGCCAGCAGTGGGGGGGGAATATCCTACGAGCAGTACTTC	CASSGGGISYEQYF
few	TRBV20-1	TRBD2	TRBJ2-1	TGCAGTGTGGATAAAGCGGGGGGATACTACAATGAGCAGTTCTTC	CSVDKAGGYYNEQFF
NA	TRBV3-1	NA	TRBJ2-1	TGTGCCAGCAGCCGAACAGGGTTAACCTACGAGCAGTTCTTC	CASSRTGLTYEQFF
few	TRBV27	NA	TRBJ2-3	TGTGCCAGCAGCTCCATCGTTTTAGCGGGCACAGATACGCAGTATTTT	CASSSIVLAGTDTQYF
many	TRBV5-1	TRBD1	TRBJ2-1	TGCGCCAGCAAGACGGGACAGGATTACAATGAGCAGTTCTTC	CASKTGQDYNEQFF
many	TRBV4-3	NA	TRBJ2-6	TGCGCCAGCAGCCAAGAACCCAGTAGGAGCAGGACGTACTCTGGGGCCAACGTCCTGACTTTC	CASSQEPSRSRTYSGANVLTF
few	TRBV29-1	TRBD2	TRBJ2-1	TGCAGCGTCAAGGGACTAGCGTCCCTTGAGCAGTTCTTC	CSVKGLASLEQFF
many	TRBV5-1	NA	TRBJ2-5	TGCGCCAGCAGAGCGTGGCAAGAGACCCAGTACTTC	CASRAWQETQYF
NA	TRBV28	TRBD2	TRBJ2-4	TGTGCCAGCAGTTTATCCCTAGCGGGGGGCGGCCGTCAGTACTTC	CASSLSLAGGGRQYF
NA	TRBV9	NA	TRBJ2-2	TGTGCCAGCAGCGTGATGGCGGGAACCGGGGAGCTGTTTTTT	CASSVMAGTGELFF
few	TRBV7-2	NA	TRBJ2-3	TGTGCCAGCAGCTTAGGTATCGGGCAGCCCGTCACGCAGTATTTT	CASSLGIGQPVTQYF
NA	TRBV7-9	TRBD1	TRBJ2-5	TGTGCCAGCAGCAGGGGGACAGCCAGACATCAAGAGACCCAGTACTTC	CASSRGTARHQETQYF
few	TRBV7-2	TRBD2	TRBJ2-1	TGTGCCAGCAGCCCCAGATGGACCGCGGGGGGTTTCGATGAGCAGTTCTTC	CASSPRWTAGGFDEQFF
NA	TRBV9	NA	TRBJ1-4	TGTGCCAGCAGCCCGGGGACTCTGTCGGAAAAACTGTTTTTT	CASSPGTLSEKLFF
NA	TRBV28	NA	TRBJ1-5	TGTGCCAGCAAATCGAGTCTTAGTAGCAATCAGCCCCAGCATTTT	CASKSSLSSNQPQHF
few	TRBV15	TRBD1	TRBJ2-7	TGTGCCACCAGCAGAGATTGGGACAGTCAGCAGTACTTC	CATSRDWDSQQYF
NA	TRBV7-3	NA	TRBJ1-1	TGTGCCAGCGGCTTAAAGGGGGGCACCCCCACTGAAGCTTTCTTT	CASGLKGGTPTEAFF
many	TRBV7-2	NA	TRBJ1-4	TGTGCCAGCAGCCTCCATCAAGCTAATGAAAAACTGTTTTTT	CASSLHQANEKLFF
NA	TRBV3-1	NA	TRBJ2-3	TGTGCCAGCAGCCAAGGCTCCAGGCTCTTCACAGATACGCAGTATTTT	CASSQGSRLFTDTQYF
many	TRBV29-1	NA	TRBJ2-3	TGCAGCGTTGAGGATACAGGGCCAGATACGCAGTATTTT	CSVEDTGPDTQYF
NA	TRBV28	TRBD1	TRBJ2-1	TGTGCCAGCAGTATCTCCGGACAGGGGAGCTCCTACAATGAGCAGTTCTTC	CASSISGQGSSYNEQFF
few	TRBV20-1	NA	TRBJ1-1	TGCAGTGCTAGACTGGACAGCAACACTGAAGCTTTCTTT	CSARLDSNTEAFF
NA	TRBV28	NA	TRBJ2-5	TGTGCCAGCACCCTTCCAGAATACCAAGAGACCCAGTACTTC	CASTLPEYQETQYF
many	TRBV12-3/TRBV12-4	NA	TRBJ1-2	TGTGCCAGCAGTTCAGGGTTGGGTGGCTACACCTTC	CASSSGLGGYTF
many	TRBV15	NA	TRBJ2-7	TGTGCCACCAGCAGAGATAGGCAGAGCGAGCAGTACTTC	CATSRDRQSEQYF
many	TRBV10-3	NA	TRBJ1-4	TGTGCCATCAGTGTCCAGGAAAATGAAAAACTGTTTTTT	CAISVQENEKLFF
few	TRBV3-1	TRBD2	TRBJ2-7	TGTGCCAGCAGCCAAACTAGCGGGAAGAGCTCCTACGAGCAGTACTTC	CASSQTSGKSSYEQYF
few	TRBV28	NA	TRBJ2-7	TGTGCCAGCAGCTCTATCAGGGATTCCTACGAGCAGTACTTC	CASSSIRDSYEQYF